One and the same sample provided the 20 T cell receptor beta chains below, sequenced in a study of PD-1 blockade in classical Hodgkin lymphoma. Here immunoSEQ multiplex PCR was the method, and the copy in TCRdb shows in-frame clones only, minus some. The sample records tens of thousands of clones, roughly 70% being singletons. Each patient experienced a relapse that followed autologous stem cell transplantation, and brentuximab vedotin exposure varied. Sample: peripheral blood mononuclear cells (PBMCs), taken before the second cycle of nivolumab. The receptor source for this set is a human donor with classical Hodgkin lymphoma.

The rearrangement uses TRBV5-1 and TRBJ1-1; TRBD1 matches 8 bases. This CDR3 spans 16 amino acids. The V and J ends lost 4 bases and 5 bases, in that order; junction bases with no gene match: 13. Germline-derived CDR1 and CDR2 are SGHRS and YFSETQ. The chain's CDR3 is CASSLGETGAGTEAFF. CDR3 DNA: TGCGCCAGCAGCCTAGGAGAGACAGGGGCTGGGACTGAAGCTTTCTTT.

This clone was detected only once. The chain carries TRBV6-5 and TRBJ2-5, with D maybe TRBD1 (6 bases). The CDR3 runs 15 residues. CDR1 and CDR2 (germline): MNHEY, SVGAGI. Trimming shortened V by 0 bases and J by 5 bases, and 13 bases separated the two germline ends. CDR3 nucleotide sequence: TGTGCCAGCAGTTACTCCGGGGCTAGGGGGGAGACCCAGTACTTC. This codes for CASSYSGARGETQYF.

The V gene is TRBV4-1, the J gene TRBJ2-7, with a possible D match to TRBD1 (5 bases). The CDR3 sequence is 14 residues long. Germline loops: CDR1 MGHRA, CDR2 YSYEKL. Trimming cost V 0 bases and J 4 bases, with 10 bases left between them. In DNA, the CDR3 is TGCGCCAGCAGCCAAGACCAGGGCGGTTACGAGCAGTACTTC. It specifies CASSQDQGGYEQYF.

This chain connects TRBV19 to TRBJ1-2, with 8 positions matching TRBD1. V dropped 7 bases and J dropped 8; count of bases not matched to a gene: 9. This CDR3 has 13 residues. Germline CDR1 and CDR2: LNHDA and SQIVND (reference sequence). CDR3 sequence: CASKTDRAEGYTF. Here the CDR3 DNA reads TGTGCCAGTAAAACGGACAGGGCTGAAGGCTACACCTTC.

CDR3 region: CASRGGARETQYF. In DNA form, the CDR3 reads TGCGCCAGCCGAGGCGGGGCTAGGGAGACCCAGTACTTC. The genes are TRBV5-1 and TRBJ2-5, with D possibly being TRBD2 (6 bases). V dropped 7 bases and J dropped 5 bases, with 15 bases sitting between them. CDR1 SGHRS and CDR2 YFSETQ come from the germline V gene. This CDR3 has 13 amino acids.

This chain connects TRBV5-6 to TRBJ2-2; D is ambiguous. The V end was cut by 4 bases, the J end by 9 bases, with 10 bases between. Germline lookup yields CDR1 SGHDT and CDR2 YYEEEE. The CDR3 spans 12 residues. CDR3 residues: CASSPAGRELFF. Here the CDR3 DNA reads TGTGCCAGCAGCCCCGCTGGGAGGGAGCTGTTTTTT.

The chain carries TRBV6-5 and TRBJ1-6; 9 positions agree with TRBD1. Losses at the gene ends were 8 bases for V and 10 bases for J; bases not matched to a gene: 12. There are 15 residues in the CDR3. Germline CDR1 and CDR2: MNHEY and SVGAGI. CDR3 sequence (DNA): TGTGCCAGCCGACAGCCGGACAGGGGTGGCTCACCCCTCCACTTT. Protein sequence: CASRQPDRGGSPLHF.

V is TRBV7-3 and J is TRBJ2-1, with TRBD2 matching 12 bases. The CDR3 spans 15 residues. From germline, CDR1 is SGHTA and CDR2 FQGTGA. With 5 bases clipped from V and 5 bases from J, the junction kept 4 bases outside the gene matches. The CDR3 spells CASSVGLAGNNEQFF. CDR3 bases: TGTGCCAGCAGCGTCGGACTAGCGGGGAACAATGAGCAGTTCTTC.

The chain is built from TRBV7-9 and TRBJ2-5; D could derive from TRBD1 or TRBD2 (5 bases each). The CDR3 has 15 amino acids. The V end was cut by 5 bases, the J end by 2 bases, with 15 bases between. Germline CDR1 reads SEHNR; CDR2 reads FQNEAQ (reference sequence). For the CDR3, the DNA is TGTGCCAGCAGCCCTATTTCGGGACGGCAAGAGACCCAGTACTTC. Protein: CASSPISGRQETQYF.

This sequence joins TRBV2 and TRBJ2-2; 8 bases align to TRBD1. V was clipped by 6 bases and J by 6 bases; unmatched bases: 9. Germline lookup yields CDR1 SNHLY and CDR2 FYNNEI. The CDR3 is 15 residues long. The CDR3: CASRFPGQVSGELFF. CDR3 bases: TGTGCCAGCAGATTTCCGGGACAGGTGTCCGGGGAGCTGTTTTTT. The whole variable domain, remainder taken from reference TRBV2 and TRBJ2-2, is EPEVTQTPSHQVTQMGQEVILRCVPISNHLYFYWYRQILGQKVEFLVSFYNNEISEKSEIFDDQFSVERPDGSNFTLKIRSTKLEDSAMYFCASRFPGQVSGELFFGEGSRLTVL.

This chain connects TRBV14 to TRBJ1-4; D is ambiguous. The CDR3 extends over 18 amino acids. V lost 0 bases and J lost 3, with 17 bases in between. The germline gives CDR1 SGHDN, CDR2 FVKESK. CDR3 sequence reads: CASSQDSKRFAANEKLFF. The CDR3 DNA follows: TGTGCCAGCAGCCAAGATTCAAAGAGATTTGCAGCTAATGAAAAACTGTTTTTT.

This clone was recorded a few times. This sequence joins TRBV11-2 and TRBJ2-7; 8 bases agree with TRBD1. Germline assignment: CDR1 SGHAT and CDR2 FQNNGV. Germline trimming cut 1 base from V and 5 bases from J; bases unmatched to any gene: 4. This CDR3 is built from 14 residues. The DNA of the CDR3 is TGTGCCAGCAGCTTAGGAACGACAGGGGACGAGCAGTACTTC. This translates into CASSLGTTGDEQYF.

The chain combines TRBV5-8 with TRBJ2-5, with D perhaps being TRBD1 or TRBD2 (5 bases each). The CDR3 is made up of 16 amino acids. Trimming stripped 4 bases from V and 0 bases from J, with 16 bases between. Per the germline V gene, CDR1 is SGHTS and CDR2 is YDEGEE. The CDR3 nucleotides read TGTGCCAGCAGCCCGGAGACTGGGGGATACCAAGAGACCCAGTACTTC. This gives the protein CASSPETGGYQETQYF. Complete variable domain (other parts from reference TRBV5-8 and TRBJ2-5): EAGVTQSPTHLIKTRGQQATLRCSPISGHTSVYWYQQALGLGLQFLLWYDEGEERNRGNFPPRFSGRQFPNYSSELNVNALELEDSALYLCASSPETGGYQETQYFGPGTRLLVL.

In its sample, this clone was seen once. The rearrangement links TRBV13 to TRBJ2-7; D might be TRBD2 (6 bases). V was clipped by 4 bases and J by 0 bases, with 13 bases between them. Germline assignment: CDR1 PRHDT and CDR2 FYEKMQ (reference sequence). The CDR3 runs 15 residues. The CDR3 protein is CASSSGTRSSYEQYF. Here the CDR3 DNA reads TGTGCCAGCAGCTCGGGGACTCGGAGCTCCTACGAGCAGTACTTC.

The chain is built from TRBV5-1 and TRBJ2-7; D unclear. CDR1 is SGHRS and CDR2 is YFSETQ in the germline V gene. This CDR3 has 13 amino acids. V gave up 4 bases and J gave up 2 bases, with 10 bases separating them. The CDR3 bases are TGCGCCAGCAGCCCAGACGGCACCTACGAGCAGTACGTC. It encodes CASSPDGTYEQYV.

V is TRBV2 and J is TRBJ2-3; TRBD1 matches at 10 bases. The germline V gene has CDR1 SNHLY and CDR2 FYNNEI. V lost 5 bases and J lost 3; bases outside the gene matches: 8. The CDR3 totals 16 residues. The CDR3 bases are TGTGCCAGCAGTTTTACGGGACAGGGGAGAACAGATACGCAGTATTTT. This gives the protein CASSFTGQGRTDTQYF.

This chain connects TRBV4-1 to TRBJ2-2, with 9 bases lining up with TRBD1. CDR3 length: 16 residues. Trimming took 4 bases from V and 7 from J; bases not matched to a gene: 10. CDR1 is MGHRA and CDR2 is YSYEKL in the germline V gene. The CDR3 nucleotides are TGCGCCAGCAGCCGGTCCGGGACAGGGTCCGGCGGGGAGCTGTTTTTT. It specifies CASSRSGTGSGGELFF.

The chain recombines TRBV6-6 with TRBJ1-3, with D maybe TRBD1 (5 bases). Trimming stripped 6 bases from V and 0 bases from J, with 12 bases between. The germline V gene encodes CDR1 MNHNY and CDR2 SVGAGI (reference sequence). The length of the CDR3 is 15 residues. CDR3 protein: CASRGTAVSGNTIYF. The CDR3 DNA sequence: TGTGCCAGCAGAGGGACGGCCGTCTCTGGAAACACCATATATTTT.

The chain combines TRBV4-1 with TRBJ2-3; TRBD1 matches at 8 bases. The CDR3 extends over 16 amino acids. Germline V CDR1 and CDR2: MGHRA, YSYEKL. V shed 1 base and J 1 base; nucleotides not matched to a gene: 4. The CDR3 protein is CASSQVQGVGTDTQYF. Written as DNA, the CDR3 is TGCGCCAGCAGCCAAGTACAGGGGGTGGGCACAGATACGCAGTATTTT.

The V call is TRBV9, the J call TRBJ1-4, with D hard to call. This CDR3 region has 15 residues. Trimming removed 0 bases from V and 2 bases from J, with 8 bases in between. CDR1 and CDR2 from the germline V gene are SGDLS and YYNGEE. Written as DNA, the CDR3 is TGTGCCAGCAGCGTAGGGCCAGCCACTAATGAAAAACTGTTTTTT. Translated: CASSVGPATNEKLFF.